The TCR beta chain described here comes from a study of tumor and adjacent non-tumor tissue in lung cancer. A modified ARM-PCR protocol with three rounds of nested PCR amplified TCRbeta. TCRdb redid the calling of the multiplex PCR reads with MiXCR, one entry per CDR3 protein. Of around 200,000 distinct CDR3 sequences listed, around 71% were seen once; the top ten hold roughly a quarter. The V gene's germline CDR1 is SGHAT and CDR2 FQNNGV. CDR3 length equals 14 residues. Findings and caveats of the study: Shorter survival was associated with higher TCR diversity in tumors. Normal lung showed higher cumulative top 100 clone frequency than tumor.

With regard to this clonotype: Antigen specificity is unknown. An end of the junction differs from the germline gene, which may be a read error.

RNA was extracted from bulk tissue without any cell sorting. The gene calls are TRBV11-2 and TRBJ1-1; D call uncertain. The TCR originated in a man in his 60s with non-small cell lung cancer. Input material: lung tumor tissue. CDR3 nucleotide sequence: TGTGCCGGCAGCTTGGTCGGGAGGGACACTGAAGCTTTCTTT. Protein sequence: CAGSLVGRDTEAFF.